This paragraph reports one TCR beta chain. Only in-frame clones appear in the TCRdb table, and some are missing; sequencing was by immunoSEQ multiplex PCR. The sample yields 100,000 to 150,000 clones, about 85% seen once. This specimen belongs to a study of blood T cell repertoires in COVID-19. The CDR3 is made up of 11 amino acids. Looked up from germline, CDR1 is SQVTM and CDR2 is ANQGSEA. V dropped 0 bases and J dropped 7 bases, with 6 bases sitting between them. The V and J genes are TRBV29-1 and TRBJ1-2; unclear D gene. The sequencing input was peripheral blood. The source is a woman older than 75 with acute or convalescent COVID-19. CDR3 bases: TGCAGCGTTGAAGATCCCGTTGGCTACACCTTC. Translating gives CSVEDPVGYTF.